The present TCR beta chain was sequenced within a study of regulatory T cells in long-lasting Graves disease. Building the TCR beta libraries relied on iRepertoire HTBI primers, and CDR3 regions underwent Arm-PCR. TCRdb reanalysed the multiplex PCR reads using MiXCR and keeps one entry per CDR3 protein. The profile shows about 400,000 distinct CDR3 sequences, 15% to 20% of them singletons. V gave up 6 bases and J gave up 0 bases, with 8 bases separating them. The V gene's germline CDR1 is SQVTM and CDR2 ANQGSEA. The CDR3 length is 12 residues. Specified time point: newly diagnosed GD, antithyroid drugs for less than 3 months. PBMC-derived RNA was used for the TCR library. The sample also formed part of further work on T cells in Graves' hyperthyroidism and ophthalmopathy. That paper states: Researchers barred patients who had uncontrolled infection, other autoimmune disease, pregnancy or lactation.

This rearrangement joins TRBV29-1 to TRBJ1-1; D uncertain. Here the sequenced sample was peripheral blood mononuclear cells (PBMCs), taken at new diagnosis, from a patient treated with antithyroid drugs. This TCR was sampled from a young woman with Graves disease. The CDR3 region has the DNA TGCAGCGTACAACCCATGAACACTGAAGCTTTCTTT. Translated, it gives CSVQPMNTEAFF.